One and the same sample provided the 15 T cell receptor beta chains below, sequenced in a study of cytomegalovirus exposure and HLA in healthy donors listed by TCRdb under 2017. Receptors were amplified or captured by the immunoSEQ multiplex PCR assay. For the multiplex PCR, a mixture combining 60 forward primers for TCR Vbeta segments and 13 reverse primers for TCR Jbeta segments was used. TCRdb's version of the immuneACCESS table is confined to in-frame rearrangements and falls short of the full clone set. An unresolved V gene accounts for under half of the shortfall where checked; the remainder is of unknown origin. The sample's table covers more than 130,000 clones. Clones ranked in the top ten supply less than 3.5% of the sample. Sequencing was carried out using PBMCs. These receptors were collected from a man in his forties in good health and CMV-seronegative.

CDR3 sequence: CASSVEEGKGNTIYF. The DNA for the CDR3 is TGTGCCAGCAGCGTTGAGGAGGGGAAAGGAAACACCATATATTTT. V is TRBV9 and J is TRBJ1-3, with D perhaps TRBD1 (5 bases). The V and J ends lost 2 bases and 4 bases respectively, with 13 bases between them. The germline gives CDR1 SGDLS, CDR2 YYNGEE. CDR3 length: 15 residues.

The chain recombines TRBV11-1 with TRBJ2-2; TRBD1 aligns across 8 bases. The CDR3 spans 14 residues. The V and J ends lost 5 bases and 4 bases, in that order; junction bases with no gene match: 3. Germline V lookup: CDR1 SGHAT, CDR2 FQDESV (reference sequence). The CDR3 DNA is TGTGCCAGCAGCCAGGACAGGGTCACCGGGGAGCTGTTTTTT. It codes for CASSQDRVTGELFF.

The gene calls are TRBV18 and TRBJ2-6, with 10 nucleotides matching TRBD2. V gave up 10 bases and J gave up 0 bases; unmatched junction bases: 6. The CDR3 runs to 16 residues. Germline V gene sequence: CDR1 KGHSH, CDR2 LQKENI. CDR3 protein: CATGLAYSSGANVLTF. DNA of the CDR3: TGTGCCACGGGACTAGCGTATAGCTCTGGGGCCAACGTCCTGACTTTC.

The chain links TRBV6-5 to TRBJ1-3; the D gene is possibly TRBD1 (6 bases). Trimming took off 8 bases at V and 4 bases at J, with 6 bases between the two ends. Germline V CDR1 and CDR2: MNHEY, SVGAGI. This CDR3 has 11 residues. Here the CDR3 DNA reads TGTGCCAGCGGGGGCGGAAACACCATATATTTT. Its translation: CASGGGNTIYF.

The rearrangement joins TRBV5-5 to TRBJ1-3, with D possibly being TRBD1 (6 bases). The CDR3 loop spans 17 amino acids. The germline gives CDR1 SGHKS, CDR2 YYEKEE (reference sequence). V was pared by 0 bases and J by 1 base, with 14 bases between. The DNA of the CDR3 is TGTGCCAGCAGCTTGGTGGCGGGGGCGGTATCTGGAAACACCATATATTTT. Amino acids: CASSLVAGAVSGNTIYF.

CDR3 sequence: CASSSGGYEKLFF. The CDR3, as DNA: TGTGCCAGCAGCTCAGGGGGATATGAAAAACTGTTTTTT. V gene TRBV7-9 combines with J gene TRBJ1-4; 7 bases map to TRBD1. J lost 6 bases, V lost 4 bases, and 2 bases had no gene match. CDR3 length equals 13 residues. The V gene's germline CDR1 is SEHNR and CDR2 FQNEAQ (reference sequence).

The gene calls are TRBV19 and TRBJ2-2; D unresolved. The CDR3 spans 16 residues. From germline, CDR1 is LNHDA and CDR2 SQIVND (reference sequence). With 0 bases removed from V and 7 bases from J, the gap between germline ends came to 15 bases. The CDR3 nucleotides are TGTGCCAGTAGTATAGAGGAGTCCGGATTTGGCGGGGAGCTGTTTTTT. Translation: CASSIEESGFGGELFF.

The chain has TRBV10-3 and TRBJ1-1, with 7 bases fitting TRBD1. From germline, CDR1 is ENHRY and CDR2 SYGVKD. The CDR3 contains 16 residues. The V segment lost 0 bases and the J segment 0 bases; nucleotides outside the gene matches: 4. CDR3 amino acids: CAISESPGGLNTEAFF. In DNA form, the CDR3 reads TGTGCCATCAGTGAGTCGCCAGGGGGACTGAACACTGAAGCTTTCTTT.

The V and J genes are TRBV7-2 and TRBJ2-7, with no clear D. Germline V gene sequence: CDR1 SGHTA, CDR2 FQGNSA. V lost 1 base and J 3 bases, leaving 7 bases between the germline ends. This CDR3 has 13 residues. The CDR3 nucleotides are TGTGCCAGCAGCTTAGGACACCACTACGAGCAGTACTTC. Translation: CASSLGHHYEQYF. Full variable domain (outside the CDR3, taken from reference TRBV7-2 and TRBJ2-7): GAGVSQSPSNKVTEKGKDVELRCDPISGHTALYWYRQSLGQGLEFLIYFQGNSAPDKSGLPSDRFSAERTGGSVSTLTIQRTQQEDSAVYLCASSLGHHYEQYFGPGTRLTVT.

The chain carries TRBV2 and TRBJ2-7; weak D call: TRBD2 (6 bases). This CDR3 contains 12 residues. Trimming stripped 8 bases from V and 3 bases from J, with 11 bases between. CDR1 and CDR2 from the germline V gene are SNHLY and FYNNEI. CDR3 in DNA: TGTGCCAGCGGAGGGGCTATCTACGAGCAGTACTTC. It codes for CASGGAIYEQYF.

J is TRBJ2-1 and V is TRBV9; perhaps TRBD2 as D (5 bases). The CDR3 has 15 amino acids. V was trimmed by 0 bases and J by 5 bases, leaving 12 bases between them. Germline V gene lookup returns CDR1 SGDLS and CDR2 YYNGEE. CDR3 sequence: CASSVGGSGNNEQFF. The CDR3 bases are TGTGCCAGCAGCGTAGGAGGGTCAGGAAACAATGAGCAGTTCTTC.

J is TRBJ2-7 and V is TRBV5-4, with D possibly matching TRBD1 (5 bases). The germline gives CDR1 SGHNT, CDR2 YYREEE (reference sequence). V was cut by 3 bases and J by 0 bases, with 10 bases left in between. The CDR3 consists of 14 residues. The CDR3 loop is CASSSRGISYEQYF. The DNA of the CDR3 is TGTGCCAGCAGCTCTAGGGGAATCTCCTACGAGCAGTACTTC.

In DNA form, the CDR3 reads TGTGCCAGCAGCGTCGGACAGGAACCCTATGGCTACACCTTC. Translated, it gives CASSVGQEPYGYTF. The J gene is TRBJ1-2, the V gene TRBV9, with 7 bases lining up with TRBD1. Trimming removed 2 bases from V and 4 bases from J; junction bases left unmatched: 5. Germline CDR1 and CDR2: SGDLS and YYNGEE. This CDR3 region has 14 residues. Full variable domain (missing parts from reference TRBV9 and TRBJ1-2): DSGVTQTPKHLITATGQRVTLRCSPRSGDLSVYWYQQSLDQGLQFLIQYYNGEERAKGNILERFSAQQFPDLHSELNLSSLELGDSALYFCASSVGQEPYGYTFGSGTRLTVV.

The V call is TRBV19, the J call TRBJ1-5, with D possibly being TRBD1 (6 bases). The V gene's germline CDR1 is LNHDA and CDR2 SQIVND (reference sequence). The CDR3 has 15 residues. Trimming left V 7 bases short and J 0 bases short, with 13 bases between. In nucleotides, the CDR3 is TGTGCCAGTAAACCCGGACAGATTAGCAATCAGCCCCAGCATTTT. It is translated as CASKPGQISNQPQHF.

V gene TRBV5-1 combines with J gene TRBJ2-5; TRBD2 matches at 7 bases. The length of the CDR3 is 15 residues. Trimming at V came to 2 bases and at J to 0 bases, leaving 4 bases not matched to a gene. CDR1 is SGHRS and CDR2 is YFSETQ in the germline V gene. The CDR3 sequence is CASSFSGGDQETQYF. The CDR3 DNA follows: TGCGCCAGCAGCTTTTCGGGGGGAGACCAAGAGACCCAGTACTTC.